The clone carrying this TCR beta chain was recorded at least ten times. TCR beta CDR3 amplification used RNA transcripts. First-round RT-PCR employed HTBI primers, with a second-round multiplex PCR after it. TCRdb passed the multiplex PCR reads through MiXCR, listing each CDR3 protein once. The sample lists some 1.1 million distinct CDR3 sequences, around a third occurring once. The record originates from a study of Graves' ophthalmopathy and Graves' hyperthyroidism. V lost 4 bases to trimming and J lost 0 bases, with 12 bases between them. The CDR3 covers 16 residues. The germline V gene encodes CDR1 SNHLY and CDR2 FYNNEI.

Source material: peripheral blood or thyroid tissue (not recorded which). This TCR came from an adult man with Graves' hyperthyroidism. The rearrangement uses TRBV2 and TRBJ1-4; D call uncertain. The CDR3 here is CASSGQVSATNEKLFF. The CDR3 DNA is TGTGCCAGCAGTGGGCAGGTGTCGGCAACTAATGAAAAACTGTTTTTT.